These 27 T cell receptor beta chains were all obtained from the same sample, sequenced in a study of regulatory T cells in long-lasting Graves disease. Indicated time point: newly diagnosed GD, antithyroid drugs for less than 3 months. The authors made the TCR library using RNA they extracted from PBMCs. Libraries of TCR beta came from iRepertoire HTBI primers plus Arm-PCR of CDR3 regions. In TCRdb, the multiplex PCR reads were re-called with MiXCR into one record per CDR3 protein. This table has over 500,000 distinct CDR3 sequences, more than 15% appearing once. The data were also submitted as part of a second study, on T cells in Graves' hyperthyroidism and ophthalmopathy.

The starting material was peripheral blood mononuclear cells (PBMCs), obtained at new diagnosis, from a patient treated with antithyroid drugs. The receptors stem from a man between 18 and 29 years old with Graves disease.

V and J are TRBV29-1 and TRBJ2-7, with D perhaps given as TRBD1 or TRBD2 (5 bases each). V was shortened by 4 bases and J by 1 base, with 17 bases between the two germline ends. Germline lookup yields CDR1 SQVTM and CDR2 ANQGSEA. The CDR3 consists of 15 residues. The CDR3 protein is CSVAKGTYLSYEQYF. CDR3 in DNA: TGCAGCGTTGCCAAAGGGACGTATTTATCCTACGAGCAGTACTTC.

This clonotype was observed a handful of times. This chain joins TRBV9 and TRBJ2-7, with TRBD2 matching over 8 bases. CDR1 SGDLS and CDR2 YYNGEE come from the germline V gene. With 0 bases clipped from V and 0 bases from J, the junction kept 2 bases outside the gene matches. The CDR3 spans 15 residues. The CDR3 region is CASSVDGGGSYEQYF. As DNA, the CDR3 is TGTGCCAGCAGCGTAGACGGGGGGGGCTCCTACGAGCAGTACTTC.

This sequence joins TRBV3-1 and TRBJ2-7; D is perhaps TRBD2 (5 bases). Germline lookup yields CDR1 LGHDT and CDR2 YNNKEL (reference sequence). This CDR3 has 18 residues. The germline V and J ends were trimmed by 0 bases and 0 bases, with 18 bases remaining between them. The CDR3 loop is CASSQEGPAEVISYEQYF. CDR3 in DNA: TGTGCCAGCAGCCAAGAAGGGCCAGCGGAAGTTATCTCCTACGAGCAGTACTTC.

In its sample, this clonotype was seen a few times. V is TRBV27 and J is TRBJ2-4; TRBD1 agrees at 10 bases. This CDR3 region has 16 residues. Germline loops: CDR1 MNHEY, CDR2 SMNVEV (reference sequence). J was trimmed by 0 bases and V by 5 bases; bases with no gene match: 4. The CDR3 DNA sequence: TGTGCCAGCAGTGGGGGGACAGGGGTAGCCAAAAACATTCAGTACTTC. Translated: CASSGGTGVAKNIQYF.

Note on this clonotype: A much larger clonotype is one base distant, so this may be a read error. The rearrangement links TRBV28 to TRBJ2-4; perhaps TRBD2 as D (5 bases). This CDR3 is built from 14 residues. The germline V gene has CDR1 MDHEN and CDR2 SYDVKM. CDR3 DNA: TGTGCCAGCCCCCGAGAAGTCAGCTACAATGAGCGGTTCTTC. It yields the protein CASPREVSYNERFF.

This clonotype has more than one count but fewer than ten. In nucleotides, the CDR3 is TGTGCCAGCAGCCAAGTTGGAGGAGGGGGAACTGAAGCTTTCTTT. Protein product: CASSQVGGGGTEAFF. The chain couples TRBV4-2 to TRBJ1-1; D perhaps matches TRBD1 (6 bases). CDR3 size: 15 residues. The V end lost 1 base, the J end lost 5 bases, and 14 bases lay between the germline ends. The germline gives CDR1 LGHNA, CDR2 YNFKEQ.

V usage is TRBV30 and J usage is TRBJ1-2; D remains unclear. CDR1 and CDR2 from the germline V gene are GTSNPN and SVGIG (reference sequence). Trimming removed 4 bases from V and 2 bases from J, with 11 bases in between. This CDR3 has 13 residues. The CDR3 here is CAWNVAPNYGYTF. CDR3 DNA sequence: TGTGCCTGGAATGTAGCGCCGAACTATGGCTACACCTTC.

This clonotype appeared many times. J is TRBJ2-1 and V is TRBV12-3 or TRBV12-4; 14 bases agree with TRBD2. This CDR3 contains 15 residues. V trimming: 4 bases; J trimming: 8 bases; junction bases outside the gene matches: 4. The DNA of the CDR3 is TGTGCCAGCAGTTCGGGGACTAGCGGGAGCGATGAGCAGTTCTTC. This codes for CASSSGTSGSDEQFF.

This clonotype appeared many times. This chain joins TRBV7-9 and TRBJ2-7; D possibly uses TRBD1 or TRBD2 (5 bases each). Deletions cut 8 bases from V and 3 bases from J, with 11 bases between. The CDR3 is 12 residues long. Germline V gene lookup returns CDR1 SEHNR and CDR2 FQNEAQ (reference sequence). The CDR3 is CASGTGNYEQYF. The CDR3 DNA sequence: TGTGCCAGCGGGACGGGAAACTACGAGCAGTACTTC.

This rearrangement joins TRBV3-1 to TRBJ2-5, with D perhaps matching TRBD1 (6 bases). V was trimmed by 1 base and J by 4 bases, leaving 13 bases between them. Germline-derived CDR1 and CDR2 are LGHDT and YNNKEL (reference sequence). This CDR3 comprises 15 residues. CDR3 in DNA: TGTGCCAGCAGCCAAGGGGCAGGGGTGAGAGAGACCCAGTACTTC. Encoded protein: CASSQGAGVRETQYF.

The gene calls are TRBV5-1 and TRBJ1-2, with a tentative D call TRBD1 (5 bases). CDR3 size: 15 residues. Trimming took 2 bases from V and 3 from J, leaving 14 bases between them. Germline V gene lookup returns CDR1 SGHRS and CDR2 YFSETQ. CDR3 protein: CASSFRSGRDYGYTF. DNA of the CDR3: TGCGCCAGCAGCTTTAGATCGGGCAGGGACTATGGCTACACCTTC. Full variable domain (rest looked up from reference TRBV5-1 and TRBJ1-2): KAGVTQTPRYLIKTRGQQVTLSCSPISGHRSVSWYQQTPGQGLQFLFEYFSETQRNKGNFPGRFSGRQFSNSRSEMNVSTLELGDSALYLCASSFRSGRDYGYTFGSGTRLTVV.

This clonotype was counted only a few times. The DNA for the CDR3 is TGTGCCAGCAGCCCCCCGGAACGGTACGAGCAGTACTTC. Translating gives CASSPPERYEQYF. The rearrangement links TRBV7-9 to TRBJ2-7; D remains ambiguous. The V end lost 5 bases, the J end lost 4 bases, and 12 bases lay between the germline ends. The CDR3 runs 13 residues. The germline CDR1 and CDR2 sequences are SEHNR and FQNEAQ (reference sequence).

This clonotype was observed many times. The V gene is TRBV28, the J gene TRBJ1-2; D possibly corresponds to TRBD1 (6 bases). This CDR3 has 12 residues. V gave up 3 bases and J gave up 8 bases, with 10 bases separating them. Germline lookup yields CDR1 MDHEN and CDR2 SYDVKM. CDR3 bases: TGTGCCAGCAGTTTGTGGGGGCAGGGCTACACCTTC. Protein: CASSLWGQGYTF.

Many counts were recorded for this clonotype. The chain joins TRBV24-1 to TRBJ1-2, with 7 bases that match TRBD1. The V and J ends lost 2 bases and 7 bases, in that order; junction bases with no gene match: 15. Germline loops: CDR1 KGHDR, CDR2 SFDVKD. This CDR3 contains 17 residues. DNA for the CDR3: TGTGCCACCAGTGATTCGGAGGCGGGACAGTTGGGCCTTGGCTACACCTTC. Translating it yields CATSDSEAGQLGLGYTF.

As for this clonotype: A clone one base away is much larger, so this may be a read error. V usage is TRBV7-9 and J usage is TRBJ2-7; TRBD1 might be the D (5 bases). Trimming removed 7 bases from V and 1 base from J, with 11 bases in between. The length of the CDR3 is 13 residues. Germline values: CDR1 SEHNR, CDR2 FQNEAQ (reference sequence). The CDR3 loop reads CASNSTESYEQYF. The CDR3 coding sequence is TGTGCCAGCAACTCGACAGAGTCCTACGAGCAGTACTTC.

The chain couples TRBV14 to TRBJ2-2, with D perhaps matching TRBD2 (6 bases). The CDR3 has 15 residues. Germline V gene data show CDR1 as SGHDN and CDR2 as FVKESK. Trimming removed 6 bases from V and 5 bases from J, with 16 bases in between. The CDR3 nucleotides are TGTGCCAGCAGACTTAACAGCGGGCAGACCGGGGAGCTGTTTTTT. It codes for CASRLNSGQTGELFF.

J is TRBJ1-4 and V is TRBV9, with D possibly being TRBD1 (6 bases). V dropped 0 bases and J dropped 3 bases, with 15 bases sitting between them. The germline V gene has CDR1 SGDLS and CDR2 YYNGEE. This CDR3 is 17 amino acids long. The chain's CDR3 is CASSVGDRPGANEKLFF. The CDR3 DNA reads TGTGCCAGCAGCGTAGGAGACAGGCCAGGGGCTAATGAAAAACTGTTTTTT.

This chain connects TRBV6-1 to TRBJ2-5, with 11 positions matching TRBD2. The V segment lost 11 bases and the J segment 5 bases; nucleotides outside the gene matches: 13. Germline V CDR1 and CDR2: MNHNS, SASEGT. The CDR3 contains 15 residues. CDR3 protein: CASHPLAGGPETQYF. CDR3 DNA: TGTGCCTCACACCCATTAGCGGGAGGGCCGGAGACCCAGTACTTC.

This clonotype was seen at least ten times. The CDR3 loop reads CASSLNTNEQFF. The CDR3 DNA sequence: TGCGCCAGCAGCTTGAATACGAATGAGCAGTTCTTC. This rearrangement joins TRBV5-1 to TRBJ2-1; D not resolved. The CDR3 is 12 residues long. Germline CDR1 SGHRS, CDR2 YFSETQ. V was shortened by 1 base and J by 7 bases, with 6 bases between the two germline ends.

Of note for this clonotype: It may be a read error: a sequence one base away is much more abundant. The V gene is TRBV11-2, the J gene TRBJ2-5; maybe TRBD1 (6 bases). The CDR3 extends over 14 amino acids. V shed 5 bases and J shed 11 bases, with 21 bases lying between them. Germline assignment: CDR1 SGHAT and CDR2 FQNNGV. CDR3 region: CASSTVRGYNEQYF. Here the CDR3 DNA reads TGTGCCAGCAGCACAGTCAGGGGCTACAATGAGCAGTACTTC.

The V call is TRBV20-1, the J call TRBJ1-1, with 8 positions matching TRBD1. The V segment lost 3 bases and the J segment 1 base; nucleotides outside the gene matches: 4. The CDR3 totals 14 residues. Looked up from germline, CDR1 is DFQATT and CDR2 is SNEGSKA (reference sequence). The CDR3 DNA reads as TGCAGTGCTAGTAGGGGGACAGGGAACACTGAAGCTTTCTTT. Protein sequence: CSASRGTGNTEAFF.

This clonotype was found many times. This rearrangement joins TRBV10-3 to TRBJ2-7, with D possibly being TRBD2 (6 bases). The CDR3 is 18 amino acids. CDR1 is ENHRY and CDR2 is SYGVKD in the germline V gene. V was shortened by 2 bases and J by 2 bases, with 22 bases between the two germline ends. CDR3 nucleotides: TGTGCCATCAGTGAGGACTCGAGGGGAGTAGCGGTTACCTACGAGCAGTACTTC. Translated: CAISEDSRGVAVTYEQYF.

The J gene is TRBJ2-3, the V gene TRBV6-1; 8 bases match TRBD2. Trimming removed 6 bases from V and 2 bases from J; junction bases left unmatched: 4. This CDR3 is 14 amino acids long. Looked up from germline, CDR1 is MNHNS and CDR2 is SASEGT. The CDR3 region has the DNA TGTGCCAGCAGGGTAGCGGGGCACACAGATACGCAGTATTTT. Its protein product is CASRVAGHTDTQYF.

This clonotype was seen repeatedly, ten times or more. The V and J genes are TRBV20-1 and TRBJ1-6; D is unclear. This CDR3 contains 13 residues. Per germline, CDR1 DFQATT and CDR2 SNEGSKA (reference sequence). Trimming cost V 6 bases and J 7 bases, with 13 bases left between them. CDR3 DNA sequence: TGCAGTGCGATAGGTGGAGGGAATTCACCCCTCCACTTT. It is translated as CSAIGGGNSPLHF.

This clonotype was picked up many times. The chain couples TRBV6-1 to TRBJ1-2; 7 nucleotides align to TRBD1. This CDR3 is built from 13 residues. CDR1 and CDR2 from the germline V gene are MNHNS and SASEGT. Trimming took 8 bases from V and 6 from J; bases not matched to a gene: 9. The CDR3 protein is CASVRQGRDGYTF. CDR3 nucleotide sequence: TGTGCCAGCGTCAGACAGGGTAGGGATGGCTACACCTTC.

This clonotype was seen repeatedly, ten times or more. The chain is built from TRBV27 and TRBJ1-1; D unclear. The germline V gene encodes CDR1 MNHEY and CDR2 SMNVEV (reference sequence). The CDR3 runs to 14 residues. V dropped 8 bases and J dropped 2 bases, with 15 bases sitting between them. CDR3 protein: CASGWFGVNTEAFF. CDR3 DNA: TGTGCCAGCGGATGGTTTGGGGTCAACACTGAAGCTTTCTTT.

This clonotype has just a few counts. The chain uses TRBV5-1 and TRBJ1-4; TRBD1 might be the D (6 bases). Germline CDR1 SGHRS, CDR2 YFSETQ. This CDR3 has 14 amino acids. V lost 2 bases and J lost 8, with 13 bases in between. CDR3 sequence reads: CASSFSGTKEKLFF. CDR3 DNA sequence: TGCGCCAGCAGCTTTTCCGGGACAAAAGAAAAACTGTTTTTT.